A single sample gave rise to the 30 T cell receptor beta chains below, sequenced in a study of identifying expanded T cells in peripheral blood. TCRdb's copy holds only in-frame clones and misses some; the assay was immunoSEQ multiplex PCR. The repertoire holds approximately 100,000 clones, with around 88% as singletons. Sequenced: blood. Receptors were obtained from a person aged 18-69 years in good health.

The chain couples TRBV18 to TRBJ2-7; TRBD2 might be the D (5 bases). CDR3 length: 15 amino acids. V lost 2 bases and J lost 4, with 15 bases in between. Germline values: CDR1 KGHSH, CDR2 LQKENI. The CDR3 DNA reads TGTGCCAGCTCACCATTATCGGGTGAGGGATACGAGCAGTACTTC. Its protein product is CASSPLSGEGYEQYF.

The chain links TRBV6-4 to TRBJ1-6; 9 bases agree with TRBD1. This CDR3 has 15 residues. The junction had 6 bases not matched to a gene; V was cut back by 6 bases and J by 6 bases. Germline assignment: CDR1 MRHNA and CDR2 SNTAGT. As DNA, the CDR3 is TGTGCCAGCAGCAAAATGGGACAGGGTAATTCACCCCTCCACTTT. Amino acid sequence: CASSKMGQGNSPLHF.

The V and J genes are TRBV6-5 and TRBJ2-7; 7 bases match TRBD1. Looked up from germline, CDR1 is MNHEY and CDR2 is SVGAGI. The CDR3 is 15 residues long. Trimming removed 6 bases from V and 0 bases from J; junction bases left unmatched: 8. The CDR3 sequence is CASSKSGTVSYEQYF. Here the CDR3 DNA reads TGTGCCAGCAGCAAATCCGGGACAGTCTCCTACGAGCAGTACTTC.

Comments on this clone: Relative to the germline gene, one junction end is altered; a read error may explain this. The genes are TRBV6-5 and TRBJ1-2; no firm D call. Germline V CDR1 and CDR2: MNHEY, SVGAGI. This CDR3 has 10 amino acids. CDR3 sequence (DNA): TGTGCCAGCAGTTCTGAAAGGGTCTCCTTC. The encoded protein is CASSSERVSF.

The CDR3 spells CASSLGATTSYEQYF. DNA of the CDR3: TGTGCCAGCAGCTTGGGGGCTACAACGTCCTACGAGCAGTACTTC. The chain uses TRBV9 and TRBJ2-7, with D possibly matching TRBD1 (6 bases). Germline lookup yields CDR1 SGDLS and CDR2 YYNGEE. The V end lost 4 bases, the J end lost 1 base, and 15 bases lay between the germline ends. The CDR3 contains 15 residues.

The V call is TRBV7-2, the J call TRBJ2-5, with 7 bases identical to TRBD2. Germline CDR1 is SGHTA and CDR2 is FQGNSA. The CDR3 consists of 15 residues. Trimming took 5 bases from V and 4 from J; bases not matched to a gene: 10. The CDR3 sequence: CASSTGLIFVETQYF. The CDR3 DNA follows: TGTGCCAGCAGCACGGGACTAATTTTTGTAGAGACCCAGTACTTC.

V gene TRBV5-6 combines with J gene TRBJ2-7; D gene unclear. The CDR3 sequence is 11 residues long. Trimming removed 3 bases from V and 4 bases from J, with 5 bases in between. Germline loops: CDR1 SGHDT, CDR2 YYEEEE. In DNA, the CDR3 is TGTGCCAGCAGCTACGGGTACGAGCAGTACTTC. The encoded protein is CASSYGYEQYF.

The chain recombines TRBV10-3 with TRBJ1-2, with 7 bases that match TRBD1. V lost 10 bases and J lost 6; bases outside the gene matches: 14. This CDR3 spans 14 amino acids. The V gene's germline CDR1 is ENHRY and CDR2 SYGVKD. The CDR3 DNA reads TGTGCCAGCAGCCATCAGGGGGGGTCGGATGGCTACACCTTC. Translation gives CASSHQGGSDGYTF.

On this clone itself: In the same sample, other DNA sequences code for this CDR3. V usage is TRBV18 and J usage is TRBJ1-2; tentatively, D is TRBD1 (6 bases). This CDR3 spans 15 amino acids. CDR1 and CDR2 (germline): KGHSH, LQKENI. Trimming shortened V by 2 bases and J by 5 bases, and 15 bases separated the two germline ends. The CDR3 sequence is CASSPAAGVEYGYTF. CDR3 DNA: TGTGCCAGCTCACCAGCGGCAGGGGTTGAATATGGCTACACCTTC.

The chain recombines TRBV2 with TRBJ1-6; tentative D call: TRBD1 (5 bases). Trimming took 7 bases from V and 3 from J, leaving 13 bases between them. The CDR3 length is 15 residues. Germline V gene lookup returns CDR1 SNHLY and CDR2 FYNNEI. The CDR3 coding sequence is TGTGCCAGCATACGGGGGACGGGCTATAATTCACCCCTCCACTTT. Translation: CASIRGTGYNSPLHF.

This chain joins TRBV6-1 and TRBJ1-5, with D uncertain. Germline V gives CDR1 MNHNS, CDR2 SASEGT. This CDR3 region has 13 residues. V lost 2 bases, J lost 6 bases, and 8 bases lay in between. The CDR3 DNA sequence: TGTGCCAGCAGTGAACCCGGAGGTCAGCCCCAGCATTTT. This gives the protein CASSEPGGQPQHF.

The CDR3 sequence is CASSLRGVSYNEQFF. DNA of the CDR3: TGTGCCAGCAGCTTGAGGGGGGTAAGTTACAATGAGCAGTTCTTC. The V gene is TRBV11-2, the J gene TRBJ2-1; D assignment may be TRBD1 or TRBD2 (6 bases each). The V end lost 3 bases, the J end lost 4 bases, and 13 bases lay between the germline ends. Germline V lookup: CDR1 SGHAT, CDR2 FQNNGV. The CDR3 has 15 residues.

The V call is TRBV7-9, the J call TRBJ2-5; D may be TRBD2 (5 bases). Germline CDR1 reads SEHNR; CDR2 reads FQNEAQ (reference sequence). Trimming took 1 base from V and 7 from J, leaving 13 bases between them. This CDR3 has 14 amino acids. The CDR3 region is CASSLEASRGTQYF. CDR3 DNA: TGTGCCAGCAGCTTAGAGGCATCCCGGGGGACCCAGTACTTC.

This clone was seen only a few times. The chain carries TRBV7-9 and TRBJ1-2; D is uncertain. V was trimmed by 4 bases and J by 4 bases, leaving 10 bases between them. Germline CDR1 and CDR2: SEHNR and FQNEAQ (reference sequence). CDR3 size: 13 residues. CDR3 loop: CASSSRSSYGYTF. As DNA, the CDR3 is TGTGCCAGCAGCTCTAGGAGCAGCTATGGCTACACCTTC.

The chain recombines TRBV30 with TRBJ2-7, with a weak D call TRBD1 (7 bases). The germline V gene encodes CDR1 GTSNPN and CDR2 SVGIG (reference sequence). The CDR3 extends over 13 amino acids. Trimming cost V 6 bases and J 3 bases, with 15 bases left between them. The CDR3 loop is CACLPQGGYEQYF. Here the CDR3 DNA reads TGTGCCTGTCTCCCCCAGGGGGGCTACGAGCAGTACTTC.

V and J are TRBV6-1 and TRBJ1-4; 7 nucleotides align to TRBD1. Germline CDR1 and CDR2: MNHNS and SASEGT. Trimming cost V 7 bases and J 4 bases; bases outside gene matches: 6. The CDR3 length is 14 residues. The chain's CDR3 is CASMRDSLNEKLFF. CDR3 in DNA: TGTGCCAGCATGAGGGACAGCCTTAATGAAAAACTGTTTTTT.

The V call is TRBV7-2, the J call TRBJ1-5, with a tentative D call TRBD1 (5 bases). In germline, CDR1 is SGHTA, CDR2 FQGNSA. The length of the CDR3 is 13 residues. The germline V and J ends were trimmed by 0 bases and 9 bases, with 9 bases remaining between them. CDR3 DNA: TGTGCCAGCAGCTTAGCGCGGCAGGGGCCCCAGCATTTT. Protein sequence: CASSLARQGPQHF.

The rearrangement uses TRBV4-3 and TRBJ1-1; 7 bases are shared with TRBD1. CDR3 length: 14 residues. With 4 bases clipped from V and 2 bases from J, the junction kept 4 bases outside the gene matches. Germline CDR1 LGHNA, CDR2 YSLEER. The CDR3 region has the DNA TGCGCCAGCAGCCGCTACAGGGGTAACACTGAAGCTTTCTTT. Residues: CASSRYRGNTEAFF.

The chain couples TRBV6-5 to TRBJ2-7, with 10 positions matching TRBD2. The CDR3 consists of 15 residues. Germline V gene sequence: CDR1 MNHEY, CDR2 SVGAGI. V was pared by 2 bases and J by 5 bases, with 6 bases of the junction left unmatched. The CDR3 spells CASSYQLAGSDEQYF. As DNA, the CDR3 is TGTGCCAGCAGTTACCAACTAGCGGGGAGCGACGAGCAGTACTTC.

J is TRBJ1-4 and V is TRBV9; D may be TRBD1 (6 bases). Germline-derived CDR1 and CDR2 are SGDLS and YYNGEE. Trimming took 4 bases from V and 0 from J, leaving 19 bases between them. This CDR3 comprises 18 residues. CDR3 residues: CASSPSQGRGATNEKLFF. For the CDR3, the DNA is TGTGCCAGCAGCCCTTCACAGGGTAGGGGGGCAACTAATGAAAAACTGTTTTTT.

The CDR3 sequence is CASSLVQRSSTEQYF. Here the CDR3 DNA reads TGTGCCAGCAGCTTAGTCCAGCGCAGCAGTACGGAGCAGTACTTC. The J gene is TRBJ2-7, the V gene TRBV7-2; D remains ambiguous. The CDR3 contains 15 residues. Germline CDR1 is SGHTA and CDR2 is FQGNSA. The V and J ends lost 1 base and 7 bases respectively, with 17 bases between them.

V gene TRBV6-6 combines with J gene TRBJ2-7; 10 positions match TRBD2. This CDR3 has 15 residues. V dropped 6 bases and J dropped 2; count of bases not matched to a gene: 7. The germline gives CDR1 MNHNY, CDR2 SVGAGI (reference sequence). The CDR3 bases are TGTGCCAGCAGCAGAACTAGCGGGATAACCTACGAGCAGTACTTC. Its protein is CASSRTSGITYEQYF.

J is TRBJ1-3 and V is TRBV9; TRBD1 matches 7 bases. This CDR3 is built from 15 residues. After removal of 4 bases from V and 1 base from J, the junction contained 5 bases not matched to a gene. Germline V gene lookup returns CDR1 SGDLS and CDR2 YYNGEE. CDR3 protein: CASSQTGQSGNTIYF. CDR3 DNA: TGTGCCAGCAGCCAAACGGGACAGTCTGGAAACACCATATATTTT.

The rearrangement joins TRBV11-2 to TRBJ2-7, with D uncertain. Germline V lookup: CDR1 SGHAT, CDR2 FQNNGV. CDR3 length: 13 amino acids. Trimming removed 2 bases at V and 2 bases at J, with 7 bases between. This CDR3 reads CASSLRRPYEQYF. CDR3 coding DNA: TGTGCCAGCAGCTTACGGCGGCCCTACGAGCAGTACTTC.

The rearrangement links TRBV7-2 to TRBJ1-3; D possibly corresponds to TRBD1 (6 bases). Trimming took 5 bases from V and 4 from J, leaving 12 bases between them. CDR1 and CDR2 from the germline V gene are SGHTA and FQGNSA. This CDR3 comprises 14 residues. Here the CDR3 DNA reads TGTGCCAGCAGCCAAGCAGGGGCAGGAAACACCATATATTTT. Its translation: CASSQAGAGNTIYF. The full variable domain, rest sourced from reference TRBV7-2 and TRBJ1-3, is GAGVSQSPSNKVTEKGKDVELRCDPISGHTALYWYRQSLGQGLEFLIYFQGNSAPDKSGLPSDRFSAERTGGSVSTLTIQRTQQEDSAVYLCASSQAGAGNTIYFGEGSWLTVV.

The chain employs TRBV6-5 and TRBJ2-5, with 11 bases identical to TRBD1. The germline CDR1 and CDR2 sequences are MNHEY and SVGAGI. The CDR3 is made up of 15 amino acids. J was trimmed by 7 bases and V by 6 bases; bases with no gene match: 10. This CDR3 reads CASSFPGQGEVTQYF. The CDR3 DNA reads TGTGCCAGCAGCTTTCCGGGACAGGGGGAGGTGACCCAGTACTTC.

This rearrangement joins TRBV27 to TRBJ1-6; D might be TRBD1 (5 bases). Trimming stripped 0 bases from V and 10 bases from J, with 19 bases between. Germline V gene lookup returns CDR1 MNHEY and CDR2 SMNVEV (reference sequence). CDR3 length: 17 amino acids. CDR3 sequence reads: CASSLSINGGGRSPLHF. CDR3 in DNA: TGTGCCAGCAGTTTATCGATTAATGGGGGAGGGAGGTCACCCCTCCACTTT.

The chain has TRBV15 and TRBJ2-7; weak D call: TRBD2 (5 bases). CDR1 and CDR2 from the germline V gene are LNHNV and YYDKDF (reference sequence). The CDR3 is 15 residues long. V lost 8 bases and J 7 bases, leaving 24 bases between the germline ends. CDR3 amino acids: CATRNPGSGIGEQYF. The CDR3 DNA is TGTGCCACCCGCAATCCGGGATCGGGGATTGGGGAGCAGTACTTC.

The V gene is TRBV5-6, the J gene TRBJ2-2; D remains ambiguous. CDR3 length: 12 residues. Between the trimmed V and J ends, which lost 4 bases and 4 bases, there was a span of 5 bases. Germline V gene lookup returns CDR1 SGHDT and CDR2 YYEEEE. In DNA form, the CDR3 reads TGTGCCAGCAGCCCCCCCACCGGGGAGCTGTTTTTT. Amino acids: CASSPPTGELFF.

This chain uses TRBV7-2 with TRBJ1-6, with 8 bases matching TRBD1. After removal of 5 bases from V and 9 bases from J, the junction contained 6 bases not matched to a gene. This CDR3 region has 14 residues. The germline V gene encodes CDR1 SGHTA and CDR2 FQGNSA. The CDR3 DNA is TGTGCCAGCAGCCCACAGGGGGGCAGTTCACCCCTCCACTTT. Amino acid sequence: CASSPQGGSSPLHF.